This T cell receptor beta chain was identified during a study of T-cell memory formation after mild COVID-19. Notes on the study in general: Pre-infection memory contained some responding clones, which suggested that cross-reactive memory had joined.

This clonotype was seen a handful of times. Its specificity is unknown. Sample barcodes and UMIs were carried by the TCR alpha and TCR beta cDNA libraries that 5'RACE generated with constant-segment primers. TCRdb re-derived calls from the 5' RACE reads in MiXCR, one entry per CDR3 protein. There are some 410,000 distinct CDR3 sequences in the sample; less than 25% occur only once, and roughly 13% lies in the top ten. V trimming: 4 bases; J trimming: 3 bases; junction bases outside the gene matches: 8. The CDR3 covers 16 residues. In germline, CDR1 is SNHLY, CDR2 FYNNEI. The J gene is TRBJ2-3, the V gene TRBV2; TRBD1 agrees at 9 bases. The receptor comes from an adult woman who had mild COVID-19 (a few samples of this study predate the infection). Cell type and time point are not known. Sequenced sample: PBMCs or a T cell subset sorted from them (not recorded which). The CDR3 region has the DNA TGTGCCAGCAGTGTCGGGACAGGGCATAGGACAGATACGCAGTATTTT. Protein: CASSVGTGHRTDTQYF.